The next 27 T cell receptor beta chains were all read from a single sample in a study of T cell changes during pregnancy in multiple sclerosis. Method: immunoSEQ multiplex PCR; TCRdb's copy keeps in-frame clones and lacks some. Found here are just under 50,000 clones, roughly nine tenths of them singletons; the top ten hold about 10%. Here the sequenced sample was CD8+ T cells from peripheral blood mononuclear cells, taken after pregnancy. The receptors come from a female donor with multiple sclerosis, enrolled in a pregnancy study.

V is TRBV9 and J is TRBJ2-2, with 12 nucleotides matching TRBD2. The CDR3 loop spans 18 amino acids. V gave up 0 bases and J gave up 3 bases; unmatched junction bases: 6. Germline V gene sequence: CDR1 SGDLS, CDR2 YYNGEE. CDR3 sequence (DNA): TGTGCCAGCAGCGTAGGGCTAGCGGGGGGGCACGACACCGGGGAGCTGTTTTTT. This encodes CASSVGLAGGHDTGELFF.

The CDR3 sequence is CASSYRVTEAFF. DNA of the CDR3: TGTGCCAGTAGTTACAGGGTCACTGAAGCTTTCTTT. The chain joins TRBV19 to TRBJ1-1; tentatively, D is TRBD1 (6 bases). The CDR3 consists of 12 residues. Trimming left V 5 bases short and J 4 bases short, with 8 bases between. The germline CDR1 and CDR2 sequences are LNHDA and SQIVND (reference sequence).

The rearrangement links TRBV19 to TRBJ1-1; 8 nucleotides match TRBD1. Germline lookup yields CDR1 LNHDA and CDR2 SQIVND (reference sequence). V trimming: 10 bases; J trimming: 6 bases; junction bases outside the gene matches: 4. The CDR3 covers 11 residues. The CDR3, as DNA: TGTGCCACTACACAGGGGGCTGAAGCTTTCTTT. Translating gives CATTQGAEAFF.

This clone came up once. The CDR3 protein is CASSSTGGMETQYF. The CDR3 DNA is TGTGCCAGCAGCTCGACAGGGGGCATGGAGACCCAGTACTTC. The rearrangement joins TRBV7-3 to TRBJ2-5, with 10 bases that match TRBD1. V lost 4 bases, J lost 5 bases, and 4 bases stayed unmatched. Germline loops: CDR1 SGHTA, CDR2 FQGTGA. CDR3 length equals 14 residues.

The CDR3 here is CASARSGGQRDTQYF. The CDR3 DNA reads as TGTGCCAGCGCCCGATCGGGGGGGCAGAGAGATACGCAGTATTTT. The V call is TRBV2, the J call TRBJ2-3, with TRBD2 identical over 8 bases. Germline V gene lookup returns CDR1 SNHLY and CDR2 FYNNEI. Trimming at V came to 8 bases and at J to 5 bases, leaving 12 bases not matched to a gene. This CDR3 has 15 amino acids.

V is TRBV19 and J is TRBJ1-4; TRBD1 matches 8 bases. CDR3 length: 14 residues. Germline-derived CDR1 and CDR2 are LNHDA and SQIVND (reference sequence). The trim removed 10 bases at V and 4 bases at J, leaving 8 bases unmatched. CDR3 in DNA: TGTGCCACCGCCTGGACAGGGAATAATGAAAAACTGTTTTTT. Amino acid sequence: CATAWTGNNEKLFF.

The chain recombines TRBV15 with TRBJ2-7; no clear D gene. CDR1 LNHNV and CDR2 YYDKDF come from the germline V gene (reference sequence). V lost 5 bases to trimming and J lost 4 bases, with 12 bases between them. The CDR3 consists of 13 residues. The CDR3 spells CATSGASAYEQYF. The CDR3 bases are TGTGCCACCAGCGGAGCCAGCGCGTACGAGCAGTACTTC.

The V call is TRBV7-8, the J call TRBJ1-2, with TRBD1 matching over 9 bases. V lost 4 bases and J lost 12; bases outside the gene matches: 15. Looked up from germline, CDR1 is SGHVS and CDR2 is FQNEAQ. The CDR3 length is 15 residues. CDR3 nucleotides: TGTGCCAGCAGCTCCTACGACAGGGGGGAAAGTGTCCACACCTTC. Translation gives CASSSYDRGESVHTF.

The chain couples TRBV7-6 to TRBJ2-1, with D possibly matching TRBD1 (5 bases). Trimming removed 0 bases from V and 6 bases from J, with 9 bases in between. The CDR3 covers 14 residues. Germline assignment: CDR1 SGHVS and CDR2 FNYEAQ. CDR3 coding DNA: TGTGCCAGCAGCTTAGCAGGGGAAAGCAATGAGCAGTTCTTC. Protein sequence: CASSLAGESNEQFF.

The rearrangement links TRBV5-4 to TRBJ2-5; possible D gene TRBD1, 6 bases. The CDR3 length is 15 residues. The ends were cut back, 4 bases at V and 4 bases at J, with 17 bases in the middle. Germline V CDR1 and CDR2: SGHNT, YYREEE (reference sequence). In nucleotides, the CDR3 is TGTGCCAGCAGCCCGAGTATGGGGGCCGGAGAGACCCAGTACTTC. It yields the protein CASSPSMGAGETQYF.

This sequence joins TRBV29-1 and TRBJ1-1, with 10 bases that match TRBD1. The CDR3 is 14 amino acids. V shed 7 bases and J 4 bases; nucleotides not matched to a gene: 9. Germline V gene data show CDR1 as SQVTM and CDR2 as ANQGSEA. The CDR3 DNA follows: TGCAGCGGTGATACCGGGACAGGGGTCACTGAAGCTTTCTTT. The encoded protein is CSGDTGTGVTEAFF.

This chain joins TRBV27 and TRBJ2-2, with D unclear. V was pared by 5 bases and J by 6 bases, with 7 bases between. This CDR3 comprises 12 residues. Looked up from germline, CDR1 is MNHEY and CDR2 is SMNVEV (reference sequence). Here the CDR3 reads CASSPLPGELFF. In nucleotides, the CDR3 is TGTGCCAGCAGTCCACTGCCCGGGGAGCTGTTTTTT.

The gene calls are TRBV9 and TRBJ1-4; the match to TRBD1 covers 7 bases. Trimming took 4 bases from V and 5 from J; bases not matched to a gene: 5. CDR1 and CDR2 from the germline V gene are SGDLS and YYNGEE. This CDR3 is built from 14 residues. The CDR3 loop reads CASSRQGENEKLFF. The CDR3 DNA sequence: TGTGCCAGCAGCAGACAGGGAGAAAATGAAAAACTGTTTTTT.

V usage is TRBV9 and J usage is TRBJ1-2; weak D call: TRBD1 (6 bases). The CDR3 consists of 15 residues. The ends were cut back, 0 bases at V and 0 bases at J, with 9 bases in the middle. Germline V gene lookup returns CDR1 SGDLS and CDR2 YYNGEE. The CDR3 region has the DNA TGTGCCAGCAGCGTAGGGGCAGGGGCTAACTATGGCTACACCTTC. It encodes CASSVGAGANYGYTF.

The rearrangement joins TRBV5-6 to TRBJ1-2; D may be TRBD1 (6 bases). V was clipped by 2 bases and J by 6 bases, with 11 bases between them. The CDR3 consists of 13 residues. The germline gives CDR1 SGHDT, CDR2 YYEEEE. Here the CDR3 DNA reads TGTGCCAGCAGCTTCAACCCAGGGGATGGCTACACCTTC. Amino acid sequence: CASSFNPGDGYTF.

The chain combines TRBV27 with TRBJ1-4; D possibly corresponds to TRBD1 (5 bases). Germline CDR1 and CDR2: MNHEY and SMNVEV (reference sequence). The CDR3 has 15 amino acids. V was shortened by 3 bases and J by 3 bases, with 11 bases between the two germline ends. CDR3 bases: TGTGCCAGCAGTTTGCTGGGGCAGCCTAATGAAAAACTGTTTTTT. Residues: CASSLLGQPNEKLFF. The full variable domain, rest sourced from reference TRBV27 and TRBJ1-4, is EAQVTQNPRYLITVTGKKLTVTCSQNMNHEYMSWYRQDPGLGLRQIYYSMNVEVTDKGDVPEGYKVSRKEKRNFPLILESPSPNQTSLYFCASSLLGQPNEKLFFGSGTQLSVL.

The rearrangement uses TRBV6-5 and TRBJ1-1; a weak D match, TRBD1 (5 bases). This CDR3 has 14 amino acids. V lost 2 bases to trimming and J lost 3 bases, with 10 bases between them. Germline CDR1 and CDR2: MNHEY and SVGAGI. CDR3 DNA sequence: TGTGCCAGCAGTTACGGGGGGTCGGACACTGAAGCTTTCTTT. Its protein product is CASSYGGSDTEAFF.

This CDR3 reads CASTSNTEAFF. Written as DNA, the CDR3 is TGTGCCAGCACCTCGAACACTGAAGCTTTCTTT. The V and J genes are TRBV5-4 and TRBJ1-1; no clear D gene. The CDR3 runs to 11 residues. Germline V lookup: CDR1 SGHNT, CDR2 YYREEE (reference sequence). The ends were cut back, 6 bases at V and 1 base at J, with 4 bases in the middle.

V and J are TRBV5-4 and TRBJ2-7; D is unclear. CDR1 is SGHNT and CDR2 is YYREEE in the germline V gene (reference sequence). Trimming stripped 4 bases from V and 4 bases from J, with 12 bases between. This CDR3 is 13 amino acids long. The CDR3 DNA reads as TGTGCCAGCAGCCAACCTAGTGGATACGAGCAGTACTTC. Protein sequence: CASSQPSGYEQYF.

The V and J genes are TRBV27 and TRBJ2-5, with D maybe TRBD2 (6 bases). V lost 0 bases to trimming and J lost 5 bases, with 19 bases between them. Germline assignment: CDR1 MNHEY and CDR2 SMNVEV (reference sequence). CDR3 length: 17 residues. CDR3: CASSLSPLGGSGETQYF. The CDR3 nucleotides read TGTGCCAGCAGTTTATCTCCCTTGGGGGGTTCCGGTGAGACCCAGTACTTC.

This clone showed up just once. The chain couples TRBV10-3 to TRBJ1-1; TRBD1 might be the D (6 bases). This CDR3 comprises 14 residues. The germline CDR1 and CDR2 sequences are ENHRY and SYGVKD. V dropped 3 bases and J dropped 2 bases, with 10 bases sitting between them. CDR3 nucleotides: TGTGCCATCAGTGATCCAGGGGACAACACTGAAGCTTTCTTT. Residues: CAISDPGDNTEAFF.

The V and J genes are TRBV5-4 and TRBJ2-5, with 8 bases lining up with TRBD2. Per germline, CDR1 SGHNT and CDR2 YYREEE (reference sequence). The CDR3 sequence is 16 residues long. The junction had 10 bases not matched to a gene; V was cut back by 2 bases and J by 4 bases. CDR3 protein: CASSLTGGSIGETQYF. Here the CDR3 DNA reads TGTGCCAGCAGCTTAACGGGGGGGTCCATCGGAGAGACCCAGTACTTC.

This clone was counted ten times or more. V usage is TRBV7-9 and J usage is TRBJ1-1, with unresolved D. Per germline, CDR1 SEHNR and CDR2 FQNEAQ (reference sequence). V was shortened by 5 bases and J by 11 bases, with 18 bases between the two germline ends. CDR3 length: 13 amino acids. The CDR3 here is CASSAGSPQQAFF. The CDR3 DNA follows: TGTGCCAGCAGCGCCGGGTCCCCCCAGCAGGCTTTCTTT.

The chain has TRBV6-6 and TRBJ1-2; D perhaps matches TRBD1 (5 bases). This CDR3 spans 15 amino acids. The V and J ends lost 6 bases and 4 bases respectively, with 18 bases between them. Germline loops: CDR1 MNHNY, CDR2 SVGAGI (reference sequence). CDR3 sequence (DNA): TGTGCCAGCAGCCCCTCCGGGGGGATTGGCTATGGCTACACCTTC. Residues: CASSPSGGIGYGYTF.

The V and J genes are TRBV14 and TRBJ1-2; tentative D call: TRBD1 (5 bases). V was cut by 0 bases and J by 6 bases, with 11 bases left in between. CDR1 and CDR2 from the germline V gene are SGHDN and FVKESK. The CDR3 is 14 residues long. DNA for the CDR3: TGTGCCAGCAGCCAAGACCAGGGTGGTCATGGCTACACCTTC. Translated: CASSQDQGGHGYTF.

This clone appeared a single time. The chain recombines TRBV11-2 with TRBJ2-5, with 8 bases fitting TRBD1. The CDR3 sequence is 15 residues long. Germline V gene sequence: CDR1 SGHAT, CDR2 FQNNGV. V dropped 0 bases and J dropped 5; count of bases not matched to a gene: 5. In nucleotides, the CDR3 is TGTGCCAGCAGCTTAGAGGCAGGGGGCGGGGAGACCCAGTACTTC. It translates to CASSLEAGGGETQYF.

The chain is built from TRBV4-1 and TRBJ2-2, with D possibly matching TRBD2 (6 bases). This CDR3 region has 19 residues. CDR1 and CDR2 from the germline V gene are MGHRA and YSYEKL. The V end was cut by 1 base, the J end by 0 bases, with 18 bases between. CDR3: CASSQGVWEALSNTGELFF. The CDR3 coding sequence is TGCGCCAGCAGCCAAGGTGTGTGGGAGGCACTATCGAACACCGGGGAGCTGTTTTTT.